The rows below give T cell receptor beta chains drawn from one sample of a study of technical replicates of blood from a few donors. The method was immunoSEQ multiplex PCR; TCRdb's version includes in-frame clones alone and lacks a portion of them. Of tens of thousands of clones listed, about nine tenths were seen once; the top ten hold around 3.6%. Material for sequencing was PBMCs. The receptor source for this set is a human donor in good health. Some clones in this sample may be carry-over from other donors' samples. Each CDR3 is given with its conserved first and last residue. A D gene is named only where the DNA matches it firmly. Only part of the rows carry a size: once, few, many, or a class if the clone is expanded.

D gene	CDR3 length	clone size	V gene	J gene	CDR3 DNA	CDR3 protein
.	15	.	TRBV5-1	TRBJ2-7	TGCGCCAGCAGCTCGACAGAGCTCGGCTCCTACGAGCAGTACTTC	CASSSTELGSYEQYF
.	16	.	TRBV9	TRBJ1-4	TGTGCCAGCAGCAACGGACAGCTAGCAACTAATGAAAAACTGTTTTTT	CASSNGQLATNEKLFF
TRBD1	18	.	TRBV7-6	TRBJ2-2	TGTGCCAGCAGCTTGGCTAGGGCTGGACAGGGGTCCACCGGGGAGCTGTTTTTT	CASSLARAGQGSTGELFF
.	16	.	TRBV4-1	TRBJ2-1	TGCGCCAGCAGCCAAGTCCGGCAGGGGACCCTCAATGAGCAGTTCTTC	CASSQVRQGTLNEQFF
.	17	once	TRBV7-2	TRBJ1-5	TGTGCCAGCAGCCTTAACGGGGGGGGCCTGGGCAATCAGCCCCAGCATTTT	CASSLNGGGLGNQPQHF
.	14	.	TRBV19	TRBJ1-6	TGTGCCAGTAGTATACTAGGGGTAAGTTCACCCCTCCACTTT	CASSILGVSSPLHF
.	13	.	TRBV5-5	TRBJ1-2	TGTGCCAGCACCTCTAGGTTCAGCTATGGCTACACCTTC	CASTSRFSYGYTF
.	12	.	TRBV11-1	TRBJ1-1	TGTGCCAGCAGCTTAGGTATCCGACAACTTTTCTTT	CASSLGIRQLFF
.	15	.	TRBV19	TRBJ2-7	TGTGCCAGTAGTATTCCAGGGAGGACACTCGACGAGCAGTACTTC	CASSIPGRTLDEQYF
TRBD2	15	.	TRBV7-9	TRBJ2-1	TGTGCCAGCAGCTTAGCTAGCGGGAAGGTCAATGAGCAGTTCTTC	CASSLASGKVNEQFF
TRBD1	15	.	TRBV28	TRBJ2-7	TGTGCCAGCAGGTCCACCGGGACAGGGAACCGAGAGCAGTACTTC	CASRSTGTGNREQYF
.	12	.	TRBV10-3	TRBJ2-5	TGTGCCATCAATCTGGGGCGGGAGACCCAGTACTTC	CAINLGRETQYF
.	14	.	TRBV13	TRBJ2-5	TGTGCCAGCAGCTTTACGGGAGGGGGCGAGACCCAGTACTTC	CASSFTGGGETQYF
.	16	.	TRBV21-1	TRBJ2-7	TGTGCCAGCAGCAAACTAAAGGGCAGGGGAGTTTACGAGCAGTACTTC	CASSKLKGRGVYEQYF
TRBD1	15	.	TRBV7-6	TRBJ1-4	TGTGCCAGCAGCCAGAGGGGGCTGACTAATGAAAAACTGTTTTTT	CASSQRGLTNEKLFF
.	16	once	TRBV6-6	TRBJ1-4	TGTGCCAGCAGCCCAGGACGGAGGTCCTCTAATGAAAAACTGTTTTTT	CASSPGRRSSNEKLFF
.	15	.	TRBV27	TRBJ2-6	TGTGCCAGCCAGGGGCGCGGAACTAGGGCCAACGTCCTGACTTTC	CASQGRGTRANVLTF
.	12	.	TRBV2	TRBJ1-1	TGTGCCAGCAGCCTCAGGAACACTGAAGCTTTCTTT	CASSLRNTEAFF
TRBD2	14	.	TRBV7-9	TRBJ2-1	TGTGCCAGCAGCTCTAGCGGGGCCTACGGGGAGCAGTTCTTC	CASSSSGAYGEQFF
.	13	.	TRBV6-6	TRBJ2-7	TGTGCCAGCAATAAGGACAGTTCCTACGAGCAGTACTTC	CASNKDSSYEQYF
.	14	.	TRBV7-9	TRBJ1-4	TGTGCCAGCAGCTTGGACAGATATAATGAAAAACTGTTTTTT	CASSLDRYNEKLFF
TRBD2	16	.	TRBV4-1	TRBJ2-1	TGCGCCAGCAGCCAAGAAACGGTAGCGGGCCACAATGAGCAGTTCTTC	CASSQETVAGHNEQFF
TRBD2	16	.	TRBV18	TRBJ2-1	TGTGCCAGCTCCTCGGTGAGCGGGAGTTCCTACAATGAGCAGTTCTTC	CASSSVSGSSYNEQFF
TRBD2	16	.	TRBV6-1	TRBJ2-5	TGTGCCAGCAGTGCCGGGACTAGCGGGGGGCACCGCCCCCAGTACTTC	CASSAGTSGGHRPQYF
.	15	once	TRBV5-4	TRBJ2-3	TGTGCCAGCAGCCCCCAAGGTGGGGGGACAGATACGCAGTATTTT	CASSPQGGGTDTQYF
.	15	.	TRBV18	TRBJ1-2	TGTGCCAGCTCACCTAAATCAGGGAACCCTTATGGCTACACCTTC	CASSPKSGNPYGYTF
TRBD1	16	.	TRBV7-2	TRBJ2-3	TGTGCCAGCAGCCCGTCTGGGACAGCTAGCACAGATACGCAGTATTTT	CASSPSGTASTDTQYF
.	14	.	TRBV27	TRBJ1-6	TGTGCCAGCAGTTTAGAGGGCCGCGCTTCACCCCTCCACTTT	CASSLEGRASPLHF
.	14	.	TRBV27	TRBJ2-5	TGTGCCAGCAGGCAATACGGGATCCGGGAGACCCAGTACTTC	CASRQYGIRETQYF
TRBD1	13	.	TRBV28	TRBJ2-5	TGTGCCAGCAGTGGACAGGTTACGGAGACCCAGTACTTC	CASSGQVTETQYF
.	15	.	TRBV7-6	TRBJ1-1	TGTGCCAGCAGCCTAGGGCAGGGTCTGAACACTGAAGCTTTCTTT	CASSLGQGLNTEAFF
.	13	once	TRBV11-1	TRBJ2-7	TGTGCCAGCAGCTTAGGGACTTCCTACGAGCAGTACTTC	CASSLGTSYEQYF
TRBD1	13	once	TRBV29-1	TRBJ1-1	TGCAGCGTTGCTGGACAGGGAGACACTGAAGCTTTCTTT	CSVAGQGDTEAFF
.	12	.	TRBV30	TRBJ2-3	TGTGCCTGGAGTGTGATTTACGGTACGCAGTATTTT	CAWSVIYGTQYF
TRBD2	14	.	TRBV12-5	TRBJ2-1	TGTGCTAGTGGTCCTCTAGCGGGGGGCAATGAGCAGTTCTTC	CASGPLAGGNEQFF
TRBD1	13	.	TRBV19	TRBJ1-2	TGTGCCAGTAGTAGAACAGGGGGCGACGGCTACACCTTC	CASSRTGGDGYTF
.	11	.	TRBV28	TRBJ1-2	TGTGCCAGCAGTATAGCCTATGGCTACACCTTC	CASSIAYGYTF
.	11	.	TRBV28	TRBJ1-1	TGTGCCAGCTGCGATAACACTGAAGCTTTCTTT	CASCDNTEAFF
TRBD2	15	.	TRBV5-1	TRBJ2-1	TGCGCCAGCAGCTTGACTAGCGGATTGTACAATGAGCAGTTCTTC	CASSLTSGLYNEQFF
.	12	.	TRBV6-1	TRBJ2-1	TGTGCCAGCAGTGCAAACAGGGCTGAGCAGTTCTTC	CASSANRAEQFF
.	13	once	TRBV7-9	TRBJ2-1	TGTGCCAGCAGCTTCCCGGGAGGGGGCGAGCAGTTCTTC	CASSFPGGGEQFF
TRBD2	16	.	TRBV9	TRBJ2-1	TGTGCCAGCAGCGTAGTGGGTAGCGGGGGATACAATGAGCAGTTCTTC	CASSVVGSGGYNEQFF
.	16	.	TRBV7-2	TRBJ2-5	TGTGCCAGCAGCTTAGCGGTAGGAGGGGGCGGTAAGACCCAGTACTTC	CASSLAVGGGGKTQYF
.	13	once	TRBV18	TRBJ2-7	TGTGCCAGCTCCCCACAGGCAGGGCGCGAGCAGTACTTC	CASSPQAGREQYF
TRBD2	15	.	TRBV7-3	TRBJ2-1	TGTGCCAGCAGCTTTATAGCGGGAGGGGATAATGAGCAGTTCTTC	CASSFIAGGDNEQFF
TRBD2	15	.	TRBV5-4	TRBJ2-7	TGTGCCAGCAGCCCGGGGCGGGGGGTCTCCTACGAGCAGTACTTC	CASSPGRGVSYEQYF
TRBD2	14	.	TRBV6-5	TRBJ2-3	TGTGCCAGCACCTCGCCGGGAGGCGTTTATACGCAGTATTTT	CASTSPGGVYTQYF
.	14	.	TRBV7-3	TRBJ2-1	TGTGCCAGCAGCTTAACAGGATTGGCGGTTGAGCAGTTCTTC	CASSLTGLAVEQFF
.	16	once	TRBV10-3	TRBJ2-2	TGTGCCATCAGTGAGTCGACGGGGGTGGGGACCGGGGAGCTGTTTTTT	CAISESTGVGTGELFF
.	15	.	TRBV6-6	TRBJ2-7	TGTGCCAGCAGTCCCTCGAGGGGGGGTACCTACGAGCAGTACTTC	CASSPSRGGTYEQYF
.	14	.	TRBV7-6	TRBJ2-7	TGTGCCAGCAGCTCCGACCCCATGGGGGCCGAGCAGTACTTC	CASSSDPMGAEQYF
.	13	.	TRBV6-1	TRBJ2-7	TGTGCCAGCAGCTCTCAGGGCGGCTACGAGCAGTACTTC	CASSSQGGYEQYF
.	15	.	TRBV5-6	TRBJ1-2	TGTGCCAGCAGCTTGCGGGGGACGGTAAACTATGGCTACACCTTC	CASSLRGTVNYGYTF
.	13	.	TRBV6-5	TRBJ1-5	TGTGCCAGCAAGGAGGGGCGGCTTCAGCCCCAGCATTTT	CASKEGRLQPQHF
.	14	.	TRBV14	TRBJ1-6	TGTGCCAGCAGCCAAGGGAGGCGTAATTCACCCCTCCACTTT	CASSQGRRNSPLHF
TRBD1	15	.	TRBV7-8	TRBJ1-4	TGTGCCAGCAGCTCAGACAGGGAGACTAATGAAAAACTGTTTTTT	CASSSDRETNEKLFF
TRBD1	14	.	TRBV7-2	TRBJ2-5	TGTGCCAGCAGCTCCGACAGGGTCCGGGAGACCCAGTACTTC	CASSSDRVRETQYF